Sequencing of this TCR beta chain was carried out in a study of shared clonotypes between healthy human individuals. Germline CDR1 reads MNHEY; CDR2 reads SVGAGI. This CDR3 has 13 amino acids. Trimming removed 5 bases from V and 6 bases from J, with 13 bases in between. This table comes from immunoSEQ multiplex PCR, and its TCRdb copy is limited to in-frame clones, with some not included. The table includes around 2.1 million clones, under 97% detected once. Nashville, Tennessee was home to all donors, each a Caucasian adult. This clone was found a few times. The genes are TRBV6-5 and TRBJ1-2; D may be TRBD1 (5 bases). This receptor was obtained from a man aged 18-30 years in good health. The specimen was naive CD4+ T cells sorted from blood. As for subset: CD45RA+ positively selected. The CDR3 loop reads CASSQQGGDGYTF. The CDR3 coding sequence is TGTGCCAGCAGTCAGCAGGGTGGTGATGGCTACACCTTC.